This TCR beta chain was profiled in a study of shared clonotypes between healthy human individuals. Whole-study results and caveats: Clonotypes shared by all four sorted-subset donors had higher generation probabilities than non-shared clonotypes. A limitation of the genetic and exposure-history diversity represented arose from few donors.

To note about this clone: The antigen remains undetermined.

Produced via immunoSEQ multiplex PCR; TCRdb's table is partial and in-frame only. The data hold 1.5 million to 2.5 million clones, with approximately 94% observed a single time. Naive CD8 cells comprised CD45RO-negative, CCR7-positively selected cells, excluding terminally differentiated effector memory CD45RA+ cells. Germline assignment: CDR1 MNHEY and CDR2 SVGAGI. This CDR3 comprises 16 residues. Trimming stripped 0 bases from V and 0 bases from J, with 11 bases between. The V gene is TRBV6-5, the J gene TRBJ1-2; D is unresolved. The clonotype originates from a man aged 18 to 30 in good health. Input material: naive CD8+ T cells sorted from blood. The CDR3: CASSYSMGNANYGYTF. In DNA, the CDR3 is TGTGCCAGCAGTTACTCCATGGGTAACGCTAACTATGGCTACACCTTC.